This T cell receptor beta chain was identified during a study of T-cell reconstitution after alpha-beta-depleted transplantation in children. This clonotype was recorded at least ten times. Preparation of the TCRbeta library was carried out with unique molecular identifiers. TCRdb analysed the PCR reads with MiXCR anew, one entry per CDR3 protein. The sample includes about 97,000 distinct CDR3 sequences, approximately 6% of them seen just once. V was pared by 4 bases and J by 3 bases, with 3 bases of the junction left unmatched. CDR1 and CDR2 (germline): SGHRS, YFSETQ. This CDR3 has 14 amino acids. The sequences come from PBMCs, mostly from graft donor cells, collected 60 days after TCRalphabeta/CD19-depleted stem cell transplant. This TCR was recovered from a female patient aged 2-10 years who had a stem cell transplant for Fanconi anemia, so the T cells may come from the graft donor. The chain links TRBV5-1 to TRBJ1-5, with 8 positions matching TRBD1. CDR3 nucleotides: TGCGCCAGCAGCCCGACAGGGGACAATCAGCCCCAGCATTTT. Its translation: CASSPTGDNQPQHF.